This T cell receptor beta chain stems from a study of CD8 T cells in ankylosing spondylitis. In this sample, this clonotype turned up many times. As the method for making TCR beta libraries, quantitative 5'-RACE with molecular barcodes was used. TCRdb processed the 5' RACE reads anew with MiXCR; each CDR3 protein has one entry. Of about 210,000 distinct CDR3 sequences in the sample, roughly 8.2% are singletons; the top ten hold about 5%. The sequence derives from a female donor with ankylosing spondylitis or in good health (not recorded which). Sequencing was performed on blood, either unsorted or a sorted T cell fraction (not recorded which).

CDR3: CASSLAGATGNTIYF. In DNA form, the CDR3 reads TGCGCCAGCAGCTTGGCGGGGGCGACTGGAAACACCATATATTTT. This chain joins TRBV5-1 and TRBJ1-3; a weak D match, TRBD1 (6 bases). V shed 0 bases and J shed 2 bases, with 9 bases lying between them. The CDR3 is 15 amino acids. Germline V gene sequence: CDR1 SGHRS, CDR2 YFSETQ.